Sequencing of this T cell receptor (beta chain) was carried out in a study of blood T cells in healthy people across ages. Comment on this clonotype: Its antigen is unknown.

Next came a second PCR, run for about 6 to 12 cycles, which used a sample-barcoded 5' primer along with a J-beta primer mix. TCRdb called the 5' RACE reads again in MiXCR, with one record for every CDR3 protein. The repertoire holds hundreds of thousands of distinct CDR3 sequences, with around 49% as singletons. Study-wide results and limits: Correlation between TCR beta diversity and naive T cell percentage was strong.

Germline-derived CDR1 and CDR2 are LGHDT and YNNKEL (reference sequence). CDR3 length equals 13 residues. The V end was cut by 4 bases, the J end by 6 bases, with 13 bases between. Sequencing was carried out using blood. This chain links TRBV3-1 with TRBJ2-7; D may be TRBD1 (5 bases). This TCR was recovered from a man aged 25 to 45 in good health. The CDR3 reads CASSPHQGSEQYF. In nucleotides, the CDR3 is TGTGCCAGCAGCCCCCACCAGGGCAGCGAGCAGTACTTC.